This T cell receptor beta chain was sequenced during a study of cytomegalovirus exposure and HLA in healthy donors. Broader study findings: The likely origin of a cluster of highly shared sequence variants was a sequencing artifact. In vitro experiments confirmed that a few CMV-associated chains were specific for CMV antigens.

PCR amplification relied on 60 Vbeta primers (plus 13 Jbeta primers). This table comes from immunoSEQ multiplex PCR, and its TCRdb copy is limited to in-frame clones, with some not included. The sample records 59,000 or so clones, around 86% being singletons. As for this clone: Its antigen is unidentified.

The germline V gene has CDR1 MRHNA and CDR2 SNTAGT. Trimming removed 3 bases from V and 6 bases from J, with 15 bases in between. This CDR3 has 14 amino acids. J is TRBJ2-7 and V is TRBV6-4; TRBD2 is a possible D gene (7 bases). The sequence was obtained from a female donor in good health and CMV-seronegative. The sample taken for sequencing was PBMCs. The CDR3 here is CASSEGGENGEQYF. CDR3 nucleotides: TGTGCCAGCAGTGAAGGGGGGGAGAATGGCGAGCAGTACTTC.